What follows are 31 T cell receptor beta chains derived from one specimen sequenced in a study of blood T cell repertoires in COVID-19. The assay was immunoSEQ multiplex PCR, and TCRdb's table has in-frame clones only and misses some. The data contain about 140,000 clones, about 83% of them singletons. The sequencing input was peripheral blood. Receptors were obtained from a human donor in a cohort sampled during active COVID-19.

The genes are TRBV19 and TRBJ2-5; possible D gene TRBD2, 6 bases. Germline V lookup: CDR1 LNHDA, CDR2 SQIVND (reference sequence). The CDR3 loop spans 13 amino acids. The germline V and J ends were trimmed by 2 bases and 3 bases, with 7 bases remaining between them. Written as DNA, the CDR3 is TGTGCCAGTAGTATACTAGCGAAAGAGACCCAGTACTTC. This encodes CASSILAKETQYF. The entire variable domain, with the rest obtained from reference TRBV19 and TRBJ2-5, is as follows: DGGITQSPKYLFRKEGQNVTLSCEQNLNHDAMYWYRQDPGQGLRLIYYSQIVNDFQKGDIAEGYSVSREKKESFPLTVTSAQKNPTAFYLCASSILAKETQYFGPGTRLLVL.

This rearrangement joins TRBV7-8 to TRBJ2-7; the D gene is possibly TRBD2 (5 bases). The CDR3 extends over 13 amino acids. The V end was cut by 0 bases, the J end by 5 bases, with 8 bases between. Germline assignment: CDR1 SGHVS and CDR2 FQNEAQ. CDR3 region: CASSLALGDEQYF. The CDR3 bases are TGTGCCAGCAGCTTAGCGTTGGGAGACGAGCAGTACTTC. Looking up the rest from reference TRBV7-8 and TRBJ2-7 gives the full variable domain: GAGVSQSPRYKVAKRGQDVALRCDPISGHVSLFWYQQALGQGPEFLTYFQNEAQLDKSGLPSDRFFAERPEGSVSTLKIQRTQQEDSAVYLCASSLALGDEQYFGPGTRLTVT.

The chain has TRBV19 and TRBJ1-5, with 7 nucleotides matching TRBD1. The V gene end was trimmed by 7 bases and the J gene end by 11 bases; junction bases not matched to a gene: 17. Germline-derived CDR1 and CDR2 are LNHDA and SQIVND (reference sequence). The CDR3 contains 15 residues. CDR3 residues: CASNRQGWDYTTQHF. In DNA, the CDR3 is TGTGCCAGTAATCGACAGGGATGGGATTATACGACCCAGCATTTT.

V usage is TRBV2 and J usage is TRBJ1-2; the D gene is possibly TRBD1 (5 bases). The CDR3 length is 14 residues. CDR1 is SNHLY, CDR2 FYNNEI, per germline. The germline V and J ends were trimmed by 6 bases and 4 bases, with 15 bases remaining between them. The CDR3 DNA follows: TGTGCCAGCAGCCGGGGGTCCCAAGGCTATGGCTACACCTTC. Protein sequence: CASSRGSQGYGYTF.

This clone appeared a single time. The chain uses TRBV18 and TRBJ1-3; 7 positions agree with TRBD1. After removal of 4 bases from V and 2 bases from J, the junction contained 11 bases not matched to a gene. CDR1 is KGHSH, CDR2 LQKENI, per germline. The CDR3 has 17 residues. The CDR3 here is CASSREQGLDTGNTIYF. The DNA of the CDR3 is TGTGCCAGCTCACGGGAACAGGGGTTGGATACTGGAAACACCATATATTTT.

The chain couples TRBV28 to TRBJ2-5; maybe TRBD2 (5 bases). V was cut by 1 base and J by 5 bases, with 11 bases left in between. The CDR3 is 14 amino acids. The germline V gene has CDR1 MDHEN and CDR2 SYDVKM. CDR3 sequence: CASSLFRGTETQYF. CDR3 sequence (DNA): TGTGCCAGCAGTTTATTCCGGGGTACGGAGACCCAGTACTTC.

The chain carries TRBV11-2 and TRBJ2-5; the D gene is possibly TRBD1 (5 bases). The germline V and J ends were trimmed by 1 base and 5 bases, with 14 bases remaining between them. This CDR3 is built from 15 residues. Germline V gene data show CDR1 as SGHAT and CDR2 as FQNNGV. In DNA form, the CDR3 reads TGTGCCAGCAGCTTAGCTGGCAGGGTAGGGGAGACCCAGTACTTC. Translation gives CASSLAGRVGETQYF.

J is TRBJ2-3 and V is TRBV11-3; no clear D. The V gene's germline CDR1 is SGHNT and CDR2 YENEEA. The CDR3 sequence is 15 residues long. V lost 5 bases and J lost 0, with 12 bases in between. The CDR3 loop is CASSPLRGSTDTQYF. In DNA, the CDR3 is TGTGCCAGCAGCCCCCTACGCGGAAGCACAGATACGCAGTATTTT.

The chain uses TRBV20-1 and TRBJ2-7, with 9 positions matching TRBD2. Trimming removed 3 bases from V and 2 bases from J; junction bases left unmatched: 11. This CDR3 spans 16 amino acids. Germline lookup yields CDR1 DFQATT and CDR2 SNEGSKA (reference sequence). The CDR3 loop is CSASDGSGGGTYEQYF. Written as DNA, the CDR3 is TGCAGTGCTAGTGATGGTAGCGGGGGAGGAACCTACGAGCAGTACTTC.

The CDR3 here is CASSELMSNQPQHF. The CDR3 DNA is TGTGCCAGCAGTGAATTAATGAGCAATCAGCCCCAGCATTTT. V gene TRBV6-1 combines with J gene TRBJ1-5; D not resolved. There are 14 residues in the CDR3. The germline gives CDR1 MNHNS, CDR2 SASEGT. V was clipped by 2 bases and J by 1 base, with 6 bases between them.

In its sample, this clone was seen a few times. The CDR3 sequence is CASSAALAGGDVQFF. The DNA for the CDR3 is TGTGCCAGCAGTGCAGCCCTAGCGGGAGGGGACGTACAGTTCTTC. The chain links TRBV25-1 to TRBJ2-1; TRBD2 aligns across 12 bases. V lost 4 bases to trimming and J lost 13 bases; unmatched junction nucleotides: 11. CDR1 and CDR2 (germline): MGHDK, SYGVNS. This CDR3 region has 15 residues.

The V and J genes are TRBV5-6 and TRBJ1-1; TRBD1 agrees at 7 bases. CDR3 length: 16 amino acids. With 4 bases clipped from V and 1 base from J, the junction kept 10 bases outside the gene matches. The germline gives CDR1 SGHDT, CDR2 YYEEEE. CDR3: CASSKPTGPENTEAFF. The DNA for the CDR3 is TGTGCCAGCAGCAAACCGACAGGGCCCGAGAACACTGAAGCTTTCTTT.

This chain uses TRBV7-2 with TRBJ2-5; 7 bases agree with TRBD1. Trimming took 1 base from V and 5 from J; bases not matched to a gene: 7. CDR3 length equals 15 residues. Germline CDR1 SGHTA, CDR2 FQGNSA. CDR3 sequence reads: CASSLGTGLRETQYF. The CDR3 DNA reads TGTGCCAGCAGCTTAGGGACAGGTCTCAGGGAGACCCAGTACTTC.

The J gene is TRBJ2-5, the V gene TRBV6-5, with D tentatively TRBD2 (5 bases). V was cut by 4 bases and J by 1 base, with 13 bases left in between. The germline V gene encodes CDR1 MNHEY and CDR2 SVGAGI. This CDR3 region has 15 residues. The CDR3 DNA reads TGTGCCAGCAGTTTAACGGGAAAGGGCCAAGAGACCCAGTACTTC. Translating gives CASSLTGKGQETQYF.

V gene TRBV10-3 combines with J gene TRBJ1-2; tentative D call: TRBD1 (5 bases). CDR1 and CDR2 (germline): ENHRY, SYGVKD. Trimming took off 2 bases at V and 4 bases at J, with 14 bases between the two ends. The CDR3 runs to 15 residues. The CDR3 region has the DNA TGTGCCATCAGTGAGGGGTCAGGGTGGGCCTATGGCTACACCTTC. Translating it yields CAISEGSGWAYGYTF.

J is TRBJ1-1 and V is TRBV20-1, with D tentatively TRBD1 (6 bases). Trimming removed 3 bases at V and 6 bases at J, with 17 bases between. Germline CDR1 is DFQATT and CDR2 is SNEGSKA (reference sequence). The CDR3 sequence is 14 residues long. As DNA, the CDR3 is TGCAGTGCTAGTAGAGGCAGGGGTATTCCTGAAGCTTTCTTT. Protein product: CSASRGRGIPEAFF.

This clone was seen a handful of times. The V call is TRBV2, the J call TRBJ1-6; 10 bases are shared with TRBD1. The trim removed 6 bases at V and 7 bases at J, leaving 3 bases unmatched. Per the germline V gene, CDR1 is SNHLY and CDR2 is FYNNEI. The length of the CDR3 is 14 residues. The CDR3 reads CASRGQGSNSPLHF. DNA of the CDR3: TGTGCCAGCAGGGGACAGGGGAGCAATTCACCCCTCCACTTT.

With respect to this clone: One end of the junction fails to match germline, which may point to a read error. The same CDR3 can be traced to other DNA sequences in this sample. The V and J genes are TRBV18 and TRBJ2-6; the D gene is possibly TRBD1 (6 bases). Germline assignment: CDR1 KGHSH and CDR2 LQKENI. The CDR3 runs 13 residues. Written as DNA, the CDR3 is TGTGCCAGCTGCGCATCAGGGGCCAACGTCCTAACTTTC. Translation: CASCASGANVLTF.

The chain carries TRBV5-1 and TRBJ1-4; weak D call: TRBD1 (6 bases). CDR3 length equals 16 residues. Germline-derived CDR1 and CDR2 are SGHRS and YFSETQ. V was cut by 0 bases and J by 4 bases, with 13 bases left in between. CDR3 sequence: CASSLDRASDNEKLFF. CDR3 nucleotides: TGCGCCAGCAGCTTGGACAGGGCGAGTGATAATGAAAAACTGTTTTTT.

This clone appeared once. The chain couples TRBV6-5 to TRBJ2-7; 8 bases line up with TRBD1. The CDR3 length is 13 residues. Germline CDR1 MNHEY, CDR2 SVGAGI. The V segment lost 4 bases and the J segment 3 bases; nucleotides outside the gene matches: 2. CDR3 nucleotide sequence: TGTGCCAGCAGTTCCACAGGGGGCTACGAGCAGTACTTC. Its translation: CASSSTGGYEQYF.

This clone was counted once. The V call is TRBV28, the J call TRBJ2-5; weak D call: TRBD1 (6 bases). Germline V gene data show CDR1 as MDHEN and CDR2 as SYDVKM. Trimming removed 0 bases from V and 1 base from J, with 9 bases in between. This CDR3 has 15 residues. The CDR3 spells CASSLWGATQETQYF. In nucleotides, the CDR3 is TGTGCCAGCAGTTTATGGGGGGCCACCCAAGAGACCCAGTACTTC.

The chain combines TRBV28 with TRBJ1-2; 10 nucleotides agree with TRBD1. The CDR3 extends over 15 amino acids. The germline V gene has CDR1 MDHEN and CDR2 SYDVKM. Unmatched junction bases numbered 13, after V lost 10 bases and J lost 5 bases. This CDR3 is CATMTGGSGEYGYTF. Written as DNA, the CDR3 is TGTGCCACCATGACAGGGGGCTCAGGGGAGTATGGCTACACCTTC.

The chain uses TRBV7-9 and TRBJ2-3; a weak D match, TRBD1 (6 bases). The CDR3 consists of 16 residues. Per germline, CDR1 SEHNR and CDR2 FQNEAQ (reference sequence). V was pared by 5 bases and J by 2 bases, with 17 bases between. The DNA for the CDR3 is TGTGCCAGCAGCCTCCCGACAGGAACTCCCACAGATACGCAGTATTTT. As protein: CASSLPTGTPTDTQYF.

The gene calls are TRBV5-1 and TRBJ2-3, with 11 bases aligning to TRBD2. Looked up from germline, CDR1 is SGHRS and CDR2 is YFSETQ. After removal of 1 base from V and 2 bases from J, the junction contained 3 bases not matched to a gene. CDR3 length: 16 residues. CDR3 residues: CASSLPTSGNTDTQYF. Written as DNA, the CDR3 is TGCGCCAGCAGCTTGCCGACTAGCGGGAACACAGATACGCAGTATTTT.

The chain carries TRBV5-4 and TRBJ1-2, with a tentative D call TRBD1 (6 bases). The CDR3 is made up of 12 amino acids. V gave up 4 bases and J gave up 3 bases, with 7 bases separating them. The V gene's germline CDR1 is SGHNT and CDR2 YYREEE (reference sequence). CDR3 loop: CASSAGDYGYTF. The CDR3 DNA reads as TGTGCCAGCAGCGCAGGGGACTATGGCTACACCTTC.

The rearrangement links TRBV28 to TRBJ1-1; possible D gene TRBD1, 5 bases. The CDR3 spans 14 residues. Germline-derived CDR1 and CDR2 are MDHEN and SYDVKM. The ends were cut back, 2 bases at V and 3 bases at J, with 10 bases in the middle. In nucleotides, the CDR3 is TGTGCCAGCAGTTTAGAGACAGCTGACACTGAAGCTTTCTTT. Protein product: CASSLETADTEAFF.

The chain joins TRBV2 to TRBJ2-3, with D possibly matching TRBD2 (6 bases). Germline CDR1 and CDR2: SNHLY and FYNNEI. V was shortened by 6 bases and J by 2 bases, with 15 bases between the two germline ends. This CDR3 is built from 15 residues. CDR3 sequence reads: CASRRDFINTDTQYF. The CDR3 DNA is TGTGCCAGCAGGCGGGACTTTATTAACACAGATACGCAGTATTTT.

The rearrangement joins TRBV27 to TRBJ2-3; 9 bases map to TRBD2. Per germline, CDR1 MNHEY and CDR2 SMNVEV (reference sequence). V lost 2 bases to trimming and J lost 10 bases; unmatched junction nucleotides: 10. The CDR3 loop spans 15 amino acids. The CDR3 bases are TGTGCCAGCAGTTTAGGCGGGAGGGCCTCCGAGGCGCAGTATTTT. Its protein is CASSLGGRASEAQYF.

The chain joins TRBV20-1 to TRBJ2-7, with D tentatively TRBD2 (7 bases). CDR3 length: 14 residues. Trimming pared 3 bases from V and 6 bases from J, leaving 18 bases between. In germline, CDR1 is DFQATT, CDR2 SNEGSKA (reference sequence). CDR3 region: CSASWGGQGIEQYF. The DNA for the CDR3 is TGCAGTGCTAGTTGGGGGGGCCAGGGAATCGAGCAGTACTTC.

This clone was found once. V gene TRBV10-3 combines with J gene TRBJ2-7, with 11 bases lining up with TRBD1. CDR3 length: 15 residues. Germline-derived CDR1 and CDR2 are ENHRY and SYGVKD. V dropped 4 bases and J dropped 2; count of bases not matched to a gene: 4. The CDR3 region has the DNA TGTGCCATCAGTGGGGGACAGGGGGGGACCTACGAGCAGTACTTC. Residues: CAISGGQGGTYEQYF.

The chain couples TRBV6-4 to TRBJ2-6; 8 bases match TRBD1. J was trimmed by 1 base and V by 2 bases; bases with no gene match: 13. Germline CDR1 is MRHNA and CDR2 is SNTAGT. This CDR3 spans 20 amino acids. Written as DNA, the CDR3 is TGTGCCAGCAGTGACATCCGTCGGACAGGGTTGGGATCTGGGGCCAACGTCCTGACTTTC. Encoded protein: CASSDIRRTGLGSGANVLTF.